This TCR beta chain came from a study of technical replicates of blood from several donors. Sequencing was performed with immunoSEQ multiplex PCR; in TCRdb, only in-frame clones are kept and a portion is missing. Of under 75,000 clones detected, around 86% appear once; the ten largest clones hold more than 4.5%. Germline V gives CDR1 SQVTM, CDR2 ANQGSEA. The CDR3 is made up of 13 amino acids. The V and J ends lost 3 bases and 3 bases respectively, with 9 bases between them. The sequenced sample consisted of PBMCs. The V and J genes are TRBV29-1 and TRBJ2-1; D not certain. This clonotype originated in a human donor in good health. Some clones in this sample may be carry-over from other donors' samples. The chain's CDR3 is CSVDLFNYNEQFF. CDR3 sequence (DNA): TGCAGCGTTGATTTGTTCAACTACAATGAGCAGTTCTTC.